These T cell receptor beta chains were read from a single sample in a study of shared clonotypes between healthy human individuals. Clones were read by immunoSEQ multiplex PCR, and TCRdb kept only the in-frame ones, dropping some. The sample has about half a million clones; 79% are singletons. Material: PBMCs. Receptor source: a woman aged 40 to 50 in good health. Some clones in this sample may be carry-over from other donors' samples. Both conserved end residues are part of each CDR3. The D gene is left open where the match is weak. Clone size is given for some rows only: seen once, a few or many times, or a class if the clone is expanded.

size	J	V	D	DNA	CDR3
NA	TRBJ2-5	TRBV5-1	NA	TGCGCCAGCAGCCTCGGACAGCCTCAAGAGACCCAGTACTTC	CASSLGQPQETQYF
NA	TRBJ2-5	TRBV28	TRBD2	TGTGCCAGCAGCCCCGGACTAGCGGGAGTAAGAGAGACCCAGTACTTC	CASSPGLAGVRETQYF
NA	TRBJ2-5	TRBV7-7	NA	TGTGCCAGCAGCCCGGTCACGGTAGAGACCCAGTACTTC	CASSPVTVETQYF
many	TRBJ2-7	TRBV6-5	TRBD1	TGTGCCAGCAGTTTTATACCGGGACAGGGCATGGGGGAGCAGTACTTC	CASSFIPGQGMGEQYF
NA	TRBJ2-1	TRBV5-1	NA	TGCGCCAGCAGCTTGGCCGTCCCAAACAATGAGCAGTTCTTC	CASSLAVPNNEQFF
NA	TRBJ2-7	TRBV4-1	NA	TGCGCCAGCAGCCAAGATAAGGACAGCTATTGGACCTACGAGCAGTACTTC	CASSQDKDSYWTYEQYF
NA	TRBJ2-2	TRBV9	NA	TGTGCCAGCAGCGTAGAGTCAGAGAACACCGGGGAGCTGTTTTTT	CASSVESENTGELFF
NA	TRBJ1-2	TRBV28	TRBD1	TGTGCCAGCAACAACGGGACAGTATATGGCTACACCTTC	CASNNGTVYGYTF
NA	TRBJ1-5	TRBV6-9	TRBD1	TGTGCCAGCAGTTGGACAGGGGTGCAGCCCCAGCATTTT	CASSWTGVQPQHF
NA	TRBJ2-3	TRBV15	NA	TGTGCCACCAGCAGAGGGTCAGGGGCCGCAGATACGCAGTATTTT	CATSRGSGAADTQYF
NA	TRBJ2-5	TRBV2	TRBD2	TGTGCCAGCAGGACCGGGACTAGCGTCGCGGAGACCCAGTACTTC	CASRTGTSVAETQYF
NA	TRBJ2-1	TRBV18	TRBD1	TGTGCCAGCTCACGGGGACAGGACAATGAGCAGTTCTTC	CASSRGQDNEQFF
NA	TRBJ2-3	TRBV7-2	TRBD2	TGTGCCAGCAGCTTAGTCAGCGGGAGTAATACGCAGTATTTT	CASSLVSGSNTQYF
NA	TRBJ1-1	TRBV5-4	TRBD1	TGTGCCAGCAGCCTAGGGACAGGGTACACTGAAGCTTTCTTT	CASSLGTGYTEAFF
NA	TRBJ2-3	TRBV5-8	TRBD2	TGTGCCAGCAGCACTACGGGACTAGCGGGAGTAGTCACAGATACGCAGTATTTT	CASSTTGLAGVVTDTQYF
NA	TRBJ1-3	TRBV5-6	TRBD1	TGTGCCAGCGCGACAGGGGGCTCTGGAAACACCATATATTTT	CASATGGSGNTIYF
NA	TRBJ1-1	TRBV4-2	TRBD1	TGTGCCAGCAGCCAAGAAGGGACAGGGGGCACTGAAGCTTTCTTT	CASSQEGTGGTEAFF
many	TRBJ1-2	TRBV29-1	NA	TGCAGCGACGTGCAACGGGTTGGCTACACCTTC	CSDVQRVGYTF
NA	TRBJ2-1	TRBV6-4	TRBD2	TGTGCCAGCAGTGCCAGACTAGCTTGGGGTGACGAGCAGTTCTTC	CASSARLAWGDEQFF
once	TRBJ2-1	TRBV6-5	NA	TGTGCCACCCAGGACTCCTACAATGAGCAGTTCTTC	CATQDSYNEQFF
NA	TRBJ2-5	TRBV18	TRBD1	TGTGCCAGCTCACTTCGGACAGGCTTGTACCAAGAGACCCAGTACTTC	CASSLRTGLYQETQYF
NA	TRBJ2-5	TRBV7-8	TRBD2	TGTGCCAGCAGTCGTACAGGACTAGGAGAGACCCAGTACTTC	CASSRTGLGETQYF
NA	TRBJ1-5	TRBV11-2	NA	TGTGCCAGCAGCTTAGGTCCGGGGCATAGCAATCAGCCCCAGCATTTT	CASSLGPGHSNQPQHF
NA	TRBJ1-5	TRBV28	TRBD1	TGTGCCAGCAGATCTCGCTGGGCGACAGGGGCGCTTAGCAATCAGCCCCAGCATTTT	CASRSRWATGALSNQPQHF
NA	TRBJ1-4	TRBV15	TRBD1	TGTGCCACCAGCAGGGGAAGGACAGGCCTGAATGAAAAACTGTTTTTT	CATSRGRTGLNEKLFF
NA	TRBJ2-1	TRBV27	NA	TGTGCCAGCAGCTCCAGCGAGAGCTCCTACAATGAGCAGTTCTTC	CASSSSESSYNEQFF
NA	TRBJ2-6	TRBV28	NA	TGTGCCAGCAGTTTCATCGGCTCTGGGGCCAACGTCCTGACTTTC	CASSFIGSGANVLTF
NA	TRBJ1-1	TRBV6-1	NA	TGTGCCAGCAGGACAGGAGGAAACACTGAAGCTTTCTTT	CASRTGGNTEAFF
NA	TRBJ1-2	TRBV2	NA	TGTGCCAGCAGTGAAACCCCCGTAAACTATGGCTACACCTTC	CASSETPVNYGYTF
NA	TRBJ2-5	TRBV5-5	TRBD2	TGTGCCAGCCTCCGGGGAGCGGGGGGTCAAGAGACCCAGTACTTC	CASLRGAGGQETQYF